This TCR beta chain comes out of a study of cytomegalovirus exposure and HLA in healthy donors. Study-wide background: Earlier findings included approximately 120 million unique TCR beta sequences obtained from some 180 million T cells. Notes on the study in general: CMV antigen specificity of a few CMV-associated chains was confirmed in vitro. While the bulk of TCR sequences proved rare, some public TCRs turned up in many donors.

This PCR relied on a set of 60 Vbeta primers and 13 Jbeta primers. TCRdb keeps only in-frame clones here, not all; method: immunoSEQ multiplex PCR. This table has about 140,000 clones, around nine tenths appearing once. About this clone: Antigen unknown.

Although they were nominally healthy when sampled, donors likely had unrecorded immune exposures. The specimen was PBMCs. This receptor was taken from a woman in her twenties or thirties in good health and CMV-seronegative.

The CDR3 DNA follows: TGTGCCTGGAGTGGTCAAGGGGGCGCCTACAATGAGCAGTTCTTC. This gives the protein CAWSGQGGAYNEQFF. The gene calls are TRBV30 and TRBJ2-1; 7 bases fit TRBD1. The CDR3 loop spans 15 amino acids. The germline CDR1 and CDR2 sequences are GTSNPN and SVGIG (reference sequence). V trimming: 1 base; J trimming: 2 bases; junction bases outside the gene matches: 5. Together with reference TRBV30 and TRBJ2-1, the CDR3 gives the full variable domain: SQTIHQWPATLVQPVGSPLSLECTVEGTSNPNLYWYRQAAGRGLQLLFYSVGIGQISSEVPQNLSASRPQDRQFILSSKKLLLSDSGFYLCAWSGQGGAYNEQFFGPGTRLTVL.